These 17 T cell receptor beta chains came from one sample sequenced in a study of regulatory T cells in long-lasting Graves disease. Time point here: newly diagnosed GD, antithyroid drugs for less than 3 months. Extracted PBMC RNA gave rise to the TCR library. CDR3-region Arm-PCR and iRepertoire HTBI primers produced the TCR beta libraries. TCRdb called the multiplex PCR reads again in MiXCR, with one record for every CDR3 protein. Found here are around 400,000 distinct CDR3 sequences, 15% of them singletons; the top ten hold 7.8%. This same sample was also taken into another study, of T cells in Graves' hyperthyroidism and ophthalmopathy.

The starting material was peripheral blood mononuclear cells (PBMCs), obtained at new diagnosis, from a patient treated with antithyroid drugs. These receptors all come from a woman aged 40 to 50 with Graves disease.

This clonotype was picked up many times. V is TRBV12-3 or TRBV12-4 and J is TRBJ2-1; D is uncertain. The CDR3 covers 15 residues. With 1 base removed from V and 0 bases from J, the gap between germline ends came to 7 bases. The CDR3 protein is CASSLEGISYNEQFF. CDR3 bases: TGTGCCAGCAGTTTAGAGGGAATCTCCTACAATGAGCAGTTCTTC.

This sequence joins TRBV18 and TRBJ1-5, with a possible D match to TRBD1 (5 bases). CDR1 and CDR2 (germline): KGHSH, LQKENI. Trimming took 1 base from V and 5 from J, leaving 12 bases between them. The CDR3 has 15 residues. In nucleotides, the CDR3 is TGTGCCAGCTCACCACTGGGGCTGAAGGATCAGCCCCAGCATTTT. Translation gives CASSPLGLKDQPQHF.

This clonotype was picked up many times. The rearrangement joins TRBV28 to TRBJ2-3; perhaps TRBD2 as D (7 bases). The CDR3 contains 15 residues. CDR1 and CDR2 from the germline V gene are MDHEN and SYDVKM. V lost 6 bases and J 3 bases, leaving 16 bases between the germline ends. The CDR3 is CASRKSGEGTDTQYF. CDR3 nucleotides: TGTGCCAGCAGGAAATCAGGGGAGGGAACAGATACGCAGTATTTT.

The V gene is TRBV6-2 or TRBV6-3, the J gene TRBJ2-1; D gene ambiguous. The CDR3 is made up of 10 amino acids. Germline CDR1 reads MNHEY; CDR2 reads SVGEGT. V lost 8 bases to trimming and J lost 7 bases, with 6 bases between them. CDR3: CASGQNEQFF. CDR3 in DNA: TGTGCCAGCGGCCAGAATGAGCAGTTCTTC.

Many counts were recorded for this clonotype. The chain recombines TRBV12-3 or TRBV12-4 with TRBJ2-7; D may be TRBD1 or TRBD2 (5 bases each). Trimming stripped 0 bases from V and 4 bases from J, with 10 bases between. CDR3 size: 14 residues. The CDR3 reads CASSLAGRIYEQYF. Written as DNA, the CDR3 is TGTGCCAGCAGTTTAGCGGGACGGATTTACGAGCAGTACTTC.

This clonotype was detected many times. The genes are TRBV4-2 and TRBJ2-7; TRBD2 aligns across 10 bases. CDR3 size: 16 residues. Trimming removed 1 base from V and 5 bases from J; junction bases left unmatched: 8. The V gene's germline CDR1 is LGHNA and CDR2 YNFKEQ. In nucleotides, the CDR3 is TGTGCCAGCAGCCAAGTCAGCGGGAGGGCCGGGGACGAGCAGTACTTC. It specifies CASSQVSGRAGDEQYF.

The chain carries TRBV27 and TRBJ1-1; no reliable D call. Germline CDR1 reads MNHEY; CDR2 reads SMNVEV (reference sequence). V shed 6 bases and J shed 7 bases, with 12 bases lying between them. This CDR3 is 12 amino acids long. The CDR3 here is CASSAFAGEAFF. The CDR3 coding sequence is TGTGCCAGCAGCGCTTTTGCAGGTGAAGCTTTCTTT.

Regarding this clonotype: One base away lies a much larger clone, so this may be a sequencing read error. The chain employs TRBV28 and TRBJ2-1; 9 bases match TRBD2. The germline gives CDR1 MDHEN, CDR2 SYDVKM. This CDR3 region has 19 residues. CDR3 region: CANSPASGRFPSSYNEQFF. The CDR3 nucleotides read TGTGCCAACAGTCCGGCCAGCGGGAGGTTCCCGTCCTCCTACAATGAGCAGTTCTTC.

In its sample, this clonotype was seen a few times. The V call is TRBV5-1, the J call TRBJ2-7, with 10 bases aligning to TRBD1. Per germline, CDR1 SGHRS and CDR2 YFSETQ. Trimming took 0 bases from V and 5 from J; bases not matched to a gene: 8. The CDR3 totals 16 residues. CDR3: CASSLVLTGGRNEQYF. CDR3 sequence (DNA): TGCGCCAGCAGCTTGGTATTGACAGGGGGCCGGAACGAGCAGTACTTC.

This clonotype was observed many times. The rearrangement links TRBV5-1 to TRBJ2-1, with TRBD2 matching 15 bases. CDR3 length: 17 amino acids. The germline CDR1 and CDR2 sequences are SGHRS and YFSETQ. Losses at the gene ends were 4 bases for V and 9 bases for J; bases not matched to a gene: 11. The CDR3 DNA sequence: TGCGCCAGCAGCCAAGCTCCGGGACTAGCGGGAGGCGGTGAGCAGTTCTTC. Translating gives CASSQAPGLAGGGEQFF.

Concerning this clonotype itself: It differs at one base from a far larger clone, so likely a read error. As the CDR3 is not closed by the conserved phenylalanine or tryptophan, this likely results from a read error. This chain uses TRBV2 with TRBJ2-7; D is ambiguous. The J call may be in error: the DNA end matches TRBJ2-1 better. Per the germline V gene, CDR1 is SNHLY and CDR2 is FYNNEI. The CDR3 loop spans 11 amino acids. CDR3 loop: CASSYKDEQFL. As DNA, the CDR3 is TGTGCCAGCAGCTATAAGGATGAGCAGTTCCTC.

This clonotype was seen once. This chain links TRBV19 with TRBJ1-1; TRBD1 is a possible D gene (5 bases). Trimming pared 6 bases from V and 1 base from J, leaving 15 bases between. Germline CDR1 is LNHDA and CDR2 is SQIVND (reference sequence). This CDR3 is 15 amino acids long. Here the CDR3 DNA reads TGTGCCAGTAGCGGGACCGGACTCTCGAACACTGAAGCTTTCTTT. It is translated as CASSGTGLSNTEAFF.

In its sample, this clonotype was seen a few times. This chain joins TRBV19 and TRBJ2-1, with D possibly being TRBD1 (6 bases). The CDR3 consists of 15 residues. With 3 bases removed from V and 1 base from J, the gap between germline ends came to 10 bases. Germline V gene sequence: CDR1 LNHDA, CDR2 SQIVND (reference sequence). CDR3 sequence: CASSILRGSYNEQFF. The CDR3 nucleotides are TGTGCCAGTAGTATTCTCAGGGGTTCCTACAATGAGCAGTTCTTC.

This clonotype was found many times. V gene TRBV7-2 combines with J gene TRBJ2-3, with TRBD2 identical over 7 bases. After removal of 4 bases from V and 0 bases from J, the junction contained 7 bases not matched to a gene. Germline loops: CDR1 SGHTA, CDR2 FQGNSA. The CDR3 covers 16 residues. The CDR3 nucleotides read TGTGCCAGCAGCTCATTCCCGGGACTAAGCACAGATACGCAGTATTTT. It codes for CASSSFPGLSTDTQYF.

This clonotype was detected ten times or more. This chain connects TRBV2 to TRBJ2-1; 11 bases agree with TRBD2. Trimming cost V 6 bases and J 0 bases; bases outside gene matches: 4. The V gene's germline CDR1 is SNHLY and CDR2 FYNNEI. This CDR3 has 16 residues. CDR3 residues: CASRLGTSGSYNEQFF. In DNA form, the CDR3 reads TGTGCCAGCAGACTCGGGACTAGCGGCTCCTACAATGAGCAGTTCTTC.

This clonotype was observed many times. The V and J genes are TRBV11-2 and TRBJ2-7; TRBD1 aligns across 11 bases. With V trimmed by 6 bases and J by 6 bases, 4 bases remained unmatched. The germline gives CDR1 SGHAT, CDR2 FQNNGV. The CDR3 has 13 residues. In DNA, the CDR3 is TGTGCCAGCAGAGGACAGGGGGCTGGCGAGCAGTACTTC. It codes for CASRGQGAGEQYF.

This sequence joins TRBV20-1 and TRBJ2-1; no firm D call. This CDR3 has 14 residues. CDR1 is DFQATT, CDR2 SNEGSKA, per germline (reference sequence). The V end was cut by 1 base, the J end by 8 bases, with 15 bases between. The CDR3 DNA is TGCAGTGCTAGAGGCGTTCTTGCCGAGTATGAGCAGTTCTTC. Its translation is CSARGVLAEYEQFF.